The 23 T cell receptor beta chains below all came from one sample that was sequenced in a study of blood T cell repertoires in COVID-19. Profiled with immunoSEQ multiplex PCR; TCRdb holds only in-frame clones, not every one. The data hold about 220,000 clones, with roughly nine tenths observed a single time. Sequenced: peripheral blood. The receptors shown here come from a woman aged 45-60 years with COVID-19, enrolled during active disease.

The genes are TRBV28 and TRBJ2-1, with 12 bases lining up with TRBD1. J gave up 6 bases and V 8 bases, and 14 bases lay outside the gene matches. The CDR3 spans 17 residues. Germline V CDR1 and CDR2: MDHEN, SYDVKM. For the CDR3, the DNA is TGTGCCAGCCACCGTCGGGACAGGGGGCGGGGGTCCAATGAGCAGTTCTTC. Translating it yields CASHRRDRGRGSNEQFF. Full variable domain (rest looked up from reference TRBV28 and TRBJ2-1): DVKVTQSSRYLVKRTGEKVFLECVQDMDHENMFWYRQDPGLGLRLIYFSYDVKMKEKGDIPEGYSVSREKKERFSLILESASTNQTSMYLCASHRRDRGRGSNEQFFGPGTRLTVL.

This clone showed up just a few times. The rearrangement joins TRBV7-6 to TRBJ2-7; 10 bases are shared with TRBD2. Per the germline V gene, CDR1 is SGHVS and CDR2 is FNYEAQ. With V trimmed by 5 bases and J by 6 bases, 10 bases remained unmatched. This CDR3 is 15 amino acids long. The CDR3 protein is CASSAGLASNSEQYF. Here the CDR3 DNA reads TGTGCCAGCAGCGCGGGACTAGCGAGTAATAGCGAGCAGTACTTC.

This rearrangement joins TRBV18 to TRBJ2-3; D is uncertain. Germline CDR1 KGHSH, CDR2 LQKENI. The CDR3 consists of 16 residues. Deletions cut 0 bases from V and 2 bases from J, with 12 bases between. The CDR3 region is CASSPPQVTNTDTQYF. In DNA form, the CDR3 reads TGTGCCAGCTCACCACCGCAGGTTACGAACACAGATACGCAGTATTTT. The variable domain in full, with the rest retrieved from reference TRBV18 and TRBJ2-3, is NAGVMQNPRHLVRRRGQEARLRCSPMKGHSHVYWYRQLPEEGLKFMVYLQKENIIDESGMPKERFSAEFPKEGPSILRIQQVVRGDSAAYFCASSPPQVTNTDTQYFGPGTRLTVL.

The chain links TRBV6-5 to TRBJ2-3; TRBD1 agrees at 8 bases. The V segment lost 5 bases and the J segment 6 bases; nucleotides outside the gene matches: 4. Looked up from germline, CDR1 is MNHEY and CDR2 is SVGAGI. This CDR3 has 13 amino acids. The CDR3 coding sequence is TGTGCCAGCAGTAGGACAGGGATTGATACGCAGTATTTT. Translating gives CASSRTGIDTQYF.

The V and J genes are TRBV4-1 and TRBJ1-6; a weak D match, TRBD1 (5 bases). The CDR3 covers 16 residues. The V end was cut by 3 bases, the J end by 8 bases, with 17 bases between. CDR1 is MGHRA, CDR2 YSYEKL, per germline. Written as DNA, the CDR3 is TGCGCCAGCAGCCAGGCAGGGCCCGGGGAGGATTCACCCCTCCACTTT. Translating gives CASSQAGPGEDSPLHF.

This chain connects TRBV2 to TRBJ2-3; perhaps TRBD1 as D (7 bases). The CDR3 consists of 16 residues. The germline V gene has CDR1 SNHLY and CDR2 FYNNEI. V shed 7 bases and J shed 3 bases, with 20 bases lying between them. The CDR3 region is CASKTRQGGRTDTQYF. The CDR3 DNA follows: TGTGCCAGCAAAACAAGACAGGGTGGGAGGACAGATACGCAGTATTTT.

The V and J genes are TRBV5-1 and TRBJ1-6; D might be TRBD1 (5 bases). The length of the CDR3 is 15 residues. From germline, CDR1 is SGHRS and CDR2 YFSETQ. Trimming took off 1 base at V and 9 bases at J, with 14 bases between the two ends. The CDR3 DNA follows: TGCGCCAGCAGCTTGAGGGCGGGGCATAGTTCACCCCTCCACTTT. This codes for CASSLRAGHSSPLHF.

The CDR3 loop is CASSLGLLNEQFF. CDR3 sequence (DNA): TGTGCCAGCAGTTTGGGACTCCTCAATGAGCAGTTCTTC. The V and J genes are TRBV12-3 or TRBV12-4 and TRBJ2-1, with D possibly matching TRBD2 (6 bases). Trimming stripped 3 bases from V and 6 bases from J, with 9 bases between. This CDR3 region has 13 residues.

The rearrangement joins TRBV5-5 to TRBJ1-1; weak D call: TRBD1 (5 bases). Germline CDR1 and CDR2: SGHKS and YYEKEE (reference sequence). This CDR3 has 15 amino acids. V lost 5 bases and J lost 0, with 14 bases in between. The CDR3 spells CASSWGGRMNTEAFF. As DNA, the CDR3 is TGTGCCAGCAGTTGGGGGGGACGTATGAACACTGAAGCTTTCTTT.

The rearrangement links TRBV29-1 to TRBJ2-4; maybe TRBD1 (8 bases). Looked up from germline, CDR1 is SQVTM and CDR2 is ANQGSEA. This CDR3 region has 14 residues. V lost 4 bases to trimming and J lost 9 bases, with 19 bases between them. Here the CDR3 reads CSVVTGEGLGIQYF. The DNA for the CDR3 is TGCAGCGTTGTGACAGGGGAGGGGTTAGGCATTCAGTACTTC.

Only one count was recorded for this clone. The chain couples TRBV2 to TRBJ2-1, with 7 bases fitting TRBD2. V gave up 8 bases and J gave up 6 bases; unmatched junction bases: 7. Germline CDR1 is SNHLY and CDR2 is FYNNEI. The CDR3 runs 13 residues. The CDR3 DNA is TGTGCCAGCCGGGGGGTATTAGTCAATGAGCAGTTCTTC. Translating it yields CASRGVLVNEQFF. Combining the CDR3 with reference TRBV2 and TRBJ2-1 gives the whole variable domain EPEVTQTPSHQVTQMGQEVILRCVPISNHLYFYWYRQILGQKVEFLVSFYNNEISEKSEIFDDQFSVERPDGSNFTLKIRSTKLEDSAMYFCASRGVLVNEQFFGPGTRLTVL.

The chain has TRBV9 and TRBJ1-3; 7 nucleotides align to TRBD1. CDR3 length equals 16 residues. Germline V gives CDR1 SGDLS, CDR2 YYNGEE. The V and J ends lost 4 bases and 0 bases, in that order; junction bases with no gene match: 7. The CDR3 nucleotides are TGTGCCAGCAGCTCCCGAACAGGGGACTCTGGAAACACCATATATTTT. The encoded protein is CASSSRTGDSGNTIYF.

This rearrangement joins TRBV7-3 to TRBJ2-7; 7 nucleotides line up with TRBD1. V shed 8 bases, J shed 0 bases, and the junction held 7 bases outside the gene matches. Germline CDR1 SGHTA, CDR2 FQGTGA. There are 14 residues in the CDR3. The DNA for the CDR3 is TGTGCCAGCGTTAGGGGGCCCCCCTCCTACGAGCAGTACTTC. It encodes CASVRGPPSYEQYF.

This sequence joins TRBV6-2 or TRBV6-3 and TRBJ1-1; 8 bases line up with TRBD1. The length of the CDR3 is 15 residues. V lost 4 bases and J lost 6; bases outside the gene matches: 10. The germline V gene has CDR1 MNHEY and CDR2 SVGEGT. The CDR3 loop reads CASSSGGAGLSEAFF. As DNA, the CDR3 is TGTGCCAGCAGTTCAGGGGGCGCGGGTTTATCTGAAGCTTTCTTT.

V gene TRBV7-2 combines with J gene TRBJ2-7; 8 bases are a match to TRBD1. Per germline, CDR1 SGHTA and CDR2 FQGNSA. The CDR3 runs to 15 residues. Losses at the gene ends were 5 bases for V and 1 base for J; bases not matched to a gene: 7. CDR3 protein: CASSVPGQVSYEQYF. As DNA, the CDR3 is TGTGCCAGCAGCGTCCCGGGACAGGTATCCTACGAGCAGTACTTC.

The V gene is TRBV28, the J gene TRBJ2-1; 10 nucleotides align to TRBD2. Losses at the gene ends were 8 bases for V and 4 bases for J; bases not matched to a gene: 17. Germline V gives CDR1 MDHEN, CDR2 SYDVKM. The CDR3 spans 18 residues. The CDR3 region is CASAPTPSAGGYYNEQFF. CDR3 DNA: TGTGCCAGCGCCCCAACCCCTTCAGCGGGGGGGTATTACAATGAGCAGTTCTTC.

The V gene is TRBV19, the J gene TRBJ1-2; possible D gene TRBD1, 5 bases. V lost 3 bases and J lost 6, with 11 bases in between. Germline CDR1 LNHDA, CDR2 SQIVND (reference sequence). The CDR3 covers 13 residues. This CDR3 is CASSMSWGDGYTF. The CDR3 DNA sequence: TGTGCCAGTAGTATGTCTTGGGGGGATGGCTACACCTTC.

J is TRBJ2-7 and V is TRBV19; 10 bases match TRBD1. Losses at the gene ends were 3 bases for V and 2 bases for J; bases not matched to a gene: 1. The CDR3 extends over 14 amino acids. The germline CDR1 and CDR2 sequences are LNHDA and SQIVND (reference sequence). The CDR3 DNA is TGTGCCAGTAGTATGGGGACAGGGGCCTACGAGCAGTACTTC. Protein: CASSMGTGAYEQYF.

This chain uses TRBV20-1 with TRBJ2-1; D possibly corresponds to TRBD2 (5 bases). The CDR3 runs 11 residues. Germline loops: CDR1 DFQATT, CDR2 SNEGSKA (reference sequence). V lost 4 bases and J 12 bases, leaving 13 bases between the germline ends. CDR3 DNA sequence: TGCAGTGCTATCCCCATCGAGGGGCAGTTCTTC. Protein product: CSAIPIEGQFF.

The CDR3 here is CASSHRAATGELFF. DNA for the CDR3: TGTGCCAGCAGCCACAGGGCGGCCACCGGGGAGCTGTTTTTT. V is TRBV11-3 and J is TRBJ2-2; the D gene is possibly TRBD1 (6 bases). Germline CDR1 reads SGHNT; CDR2 reads YENEEA. V lost 5 bases, J lost 4 bases, and 11 bases lay in between. The CDR3 extends over 14 amino acids.

The V and J genes are TRBV30 and TRBJ1-1; D is possibly TRBD1 (5 bases). This CDR3 has 13 residues. Germline V CDR1 and CDR2: GTSNPN, SVGIG (reference sequence). V was pared by 0 bases and J by 7 bases, with 12 bases between. The CDR3 DNA is TGTGCCTGGAGTGTACGGGGGAGTCTTGAAGCTTTCTTT. This translates into CAWSVRGSLEAFF.

V gene TRBV2 combines with J gene TRBJ1-2; the match to TRBD1 covers 7 bases. Germline CDR1 is SNHLY and CDR2 is FYNNEI. The CDR3 has 12 residues. Trimming took 6 bases from V and 5 from J; bases not matched to a gene: 3. The CDR3 DNA reads as TGTGCCAGCAGCGGGACAGTTTATGGCTACACCTTC. It translates to CASSGTVYGYTF. Combining the CDR3 with reference TRBV2 and TRBJ1-2 gives the whole variable domain EPEVTQTPSHQVTQMGQEVILRCVPISNHLYFYWYRQILGQKVEFLVSFYNNEISEKSEIFDDQFSVERPDGSNFTLKIRSTKLEDSAMYFCASSGTVYGYTFGSGTRLTVV.

J is TRBJ2-1 and V is TRBV2, with D possibly being TRBD2 (5 bases). CDR1 is SNHLY, CDR2 FYNNEI, per germline. The length of the CDR3 is 14 residues. V lost 3 bases to trimming and J lost 8 bases, with 14 bases between them. CDR3 region: CASSDRGPPDEQFF. CDR3 DNA: TGTGCCAGCAGTGACCGGGGTCCCCCGGATGAGCAGTTCTTC.